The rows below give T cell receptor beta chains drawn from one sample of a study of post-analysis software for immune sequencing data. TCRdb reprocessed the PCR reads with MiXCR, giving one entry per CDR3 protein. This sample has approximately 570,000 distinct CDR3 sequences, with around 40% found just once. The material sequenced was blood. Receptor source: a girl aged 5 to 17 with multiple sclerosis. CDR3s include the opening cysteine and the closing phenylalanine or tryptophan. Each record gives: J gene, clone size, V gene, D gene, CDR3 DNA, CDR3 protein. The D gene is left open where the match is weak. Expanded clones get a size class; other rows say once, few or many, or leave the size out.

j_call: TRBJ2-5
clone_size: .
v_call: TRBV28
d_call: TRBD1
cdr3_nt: TGTGCCAGCAGTATAAGACAGGGGACCCAAGAGACCCAGTACTTC
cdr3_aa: CASSIRQGTQETQYF

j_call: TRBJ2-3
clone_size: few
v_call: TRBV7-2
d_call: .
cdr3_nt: TGTGCCAGCAGGATGGGGGTCGCGGGACACACAGATACGCAGTATTTT
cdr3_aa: CASRMGVAGHTDTQYF

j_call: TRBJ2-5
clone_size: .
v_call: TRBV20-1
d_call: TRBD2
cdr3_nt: TGCAGTGCTAGTCTTGGGAGGGCCCGCGGTGAGCAGTACTTC
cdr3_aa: CSASLGRARGEQYF

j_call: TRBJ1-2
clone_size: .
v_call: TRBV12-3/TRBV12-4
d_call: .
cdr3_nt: TGTGCCAGCACTCCTGGGCATGCCGTTAACTATGGCTACACCTTC
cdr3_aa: CASTPGHAVNYGYTF

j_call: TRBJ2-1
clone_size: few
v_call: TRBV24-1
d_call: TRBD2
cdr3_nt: TGTGCCACCAGTGACCCCCAGGCGGGGGGGTACAATGAGCAGTTCTTC
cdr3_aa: CATSDPQAGGYNEQFF

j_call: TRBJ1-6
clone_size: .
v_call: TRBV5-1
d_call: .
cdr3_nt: TGCGCCAGCAGCTTGGCAGGGAACAGGTATAATTCACCCCTCCACTTT
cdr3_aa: CASSLAGNRYNSPLHF

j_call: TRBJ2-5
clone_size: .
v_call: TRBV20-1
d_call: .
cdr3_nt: TGCAGTGCTATGGGGGGTAGCGGACATCTCCAAGAGACCCAGTACTTC
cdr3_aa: CSAMGGSGHLQETQYF

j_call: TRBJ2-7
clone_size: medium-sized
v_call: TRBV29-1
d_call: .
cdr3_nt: TGCAGCGTTGGACAGTACTACGAGCAGTACTTC
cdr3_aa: CSVGQYYEQYF

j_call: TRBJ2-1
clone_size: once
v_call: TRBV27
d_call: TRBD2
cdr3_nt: TGTGCCAGCAGCTCCGAGCGGGGAAACAATGAGCAGTTCTTC
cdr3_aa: CASSSERGNNEQFF

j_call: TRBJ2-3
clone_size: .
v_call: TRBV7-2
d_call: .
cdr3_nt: TGTGCCAGCAGCTTAGTTGGGCCTACAGATACGCAGTATTTT
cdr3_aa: CASSLVGPTDTQYF

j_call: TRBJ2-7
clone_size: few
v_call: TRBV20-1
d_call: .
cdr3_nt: TGCAGTGCTAGACCGGGACGGAGCTCCTACGAGCAGTACTTC
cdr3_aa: CSARPGRSSYEQYF

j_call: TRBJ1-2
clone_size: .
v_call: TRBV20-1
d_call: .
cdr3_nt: TGCAGTGCTAGGAGTCGCGTGGAAGGCTACACCTTC
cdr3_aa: CSARSRVEGYTF

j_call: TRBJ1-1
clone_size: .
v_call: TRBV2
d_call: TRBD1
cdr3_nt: TGTGCCAGCAGTGATGGTGGACAGGGGGGCACTGAAGCTTTCTTT
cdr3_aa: CASSDGGQGGTEAFF

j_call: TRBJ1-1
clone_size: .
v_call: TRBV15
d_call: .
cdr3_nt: TGTGCCGCCAGCAGAGTGGGGGGTGAAGCTTTCTTT
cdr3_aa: CAASRVGGEAFF

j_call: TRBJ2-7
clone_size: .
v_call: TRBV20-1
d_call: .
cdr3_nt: TGCAGTGCTAGGGGTACTAATGATCGGGAGTCCCACAATGAGCAGTACTTC
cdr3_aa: CSARGTNDRESHNEQYF

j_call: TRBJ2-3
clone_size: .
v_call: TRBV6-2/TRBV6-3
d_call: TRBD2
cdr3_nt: TGTGCCAGCAGTTACTCGATTGGTACTAGCGGCACAGATACGCAGTATTTT
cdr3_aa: CASSYSIGTSGTDTQYF

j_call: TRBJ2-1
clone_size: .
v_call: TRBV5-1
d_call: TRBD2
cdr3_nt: TGCGCCAGCAGCTTGTCGACTAGCGGCTATGAGCAGTTCTTC
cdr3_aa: CASSLSTSGYEQFF